Each of the 32 T cell receptor beta chains below was sequenced from the same sample in a study of shared clonotypes between healthy human individuals. Using immunoSEQ multiplex PCR, the repertoire was profiled, and TCRdb retains in-frame clones only, with some absent. This sample has around 1.4 million clones; 98% occur once, and the top ten carry under 0.45%. The source material was naive CD4+ T cells sorted from blood. Subset meaning: CD45RA+ positively selected. The source of these receptors is a man aged 30-40 years in good health.

The chain employs TRBV6-5 and TRBJ2-2; 13 bases line up with TRBD2. Germline CDR1 is MNHEY and CDR2 is SVGAGI. CDR3 length equals 15 residues. V gave up 5 bases and J gave up 7 bases; unmatched junction bases: 4. CDR3 in amino acids: CASSRTSGRIGELFF. The CDR3 DNA reads TGTGCCAGCAGTCGGACTAGCGGGAGAATCGGGGAGCTGTTTTTT.

J is TRBJ2-1 and V is TRBV5-4; the match to TRBD2 covers 10 bases. CDR1 and CDR2 from the germline V gene are SGHNT and YYREEE (reference sequence). CDR3 size: 16 residues. Trimming at V came to 5 bases and at J to 0 bases, leaving 5 bases not matched to a gene. The CDR3 protein is CASRAPSGSSYNEQFF. CDR3 nucleotide sequence: TGTGCCAGCAGGGCGCCTAGCGGGAGCTCCTACAATGAGCAGTTCTTC.

This chain joins TRBV29-1 and TRBJ2-2; TRBD1 agrees at 10 bases. The J segment lost 5 bases and the V segment lost 5 bases, leaving 11 bases of the junction unmatched. Germline assignment: CDR1 SQVTM and CDR2 ANQGSEA. CDR3 length: 16 amino acids. The DNA of the CDR3 is TGCAGCGTTCCGTCCGGGACAGGGGTTGGAACCGGGGAGCTGTTTTTT. The encoded protein is CSVPSGTGVGTGELFF.

The chain links TRBV15 to TRBJ2-3; no clear D gene. CDR1 and CDR2 (germline): LNHNV, YYDKDF (reference sequence). The length of the CDR3 is 14 residues. Trimming took 0 bases from V and 4 from J, leaving 8 bases between them. Here the CDR3 DNA reads TGTGCCACCAGCAGAGATCTCGGGCCAGATACGCAGTATTTT. Its translation is CATSRDLGPDTQYF.

The chain couples TRBV19 to TRBJ1-1; D call uncertain. Trimming pared 6 bases from V and 5 bases from J, leaving 13 bases between. Germline CDR1 LNHDA, CDR2 SQIVND (reference sequence). The CDR3 is made up of 13 amino acids. The CDR3 region has the DNA TGTGCCAGTAGGCCGGGCGGAGGGACTGAAGCTTTCTTT. Protein product: CASRPGGGTEAFF.

The chain recombines TRBV28 with TRBJ1-2, with D possibly matching TRBD1 (6 bases). Germline V gene sequence: CDR1 MDHEN, CDR2 SYDVKM. This CDR3 spans 16 amino acids. V was clipped by 2 bases and J by 2 bases, with 15 bases between them. The CDR3 DNA reads as TGTGCCAGCAGTTTAGGTGGCGCAAGGGGGAACTATGGCTACACCTTC. Amino acids: CASSLGGARGNYGYTF.

V usage is TRBV7-9 and J usage is TRBJ2-1, with 8 positions matching TRBD2. V shed 4 bases and J 2 bases; nucleotides not matched to a gene: 7. The CDR3 has 16 amino acids. Germline CDR1 reads SEHNR; CDR2 reads FQNEAQ (reference sequence). The CDR3 is CASSSSGSGTYNEQFF. The CDR3 DNA is TGTGCCAGCAGCTCCTCGGGTAGCGGGACCTACAATGAGCAGTTCTTC. Supplemented by reference TRBV7-9 and TRBJ2-1, the full variable domain reads DTGVSQNPRHKITKRGQNVTFRCDPISEHNRLYWYRQTLGQGPEFLTYFQNEAQLEKSRLLSDRFSAERPKGSFSTLEIQRTEQGDSAMYLCASSSSGSGTYNEQFFGPGTRLTVL.

This clone was seen a single time. CDR3 in DNA: TGTGCCAGCAGTGAATATCGTAATAGCAATCAGCCCCAGCATTTT. The encoded protein is CASSEYRNSNQPQHF. The genes are TRBV25-1 and TRBJ1-5; unclear D gene. The CDR3 spans 15 residues. CDR1 is MGHDK and CDR2 is SYGVNS in the germline V gene. The germline V and J ends were trimmed by 0 bases and 0 bases, with 6 bases remaining between them. Filled out from reference TRBV25-1 and TRBJ1-5, the complete variable domain reads EADIYQTPRYLVIGTGKKITLECSQTMGHDKMYWYQQDPGMELHLIHYSYGVNSTEKGDLSSESTVSRIRTEHFPLTLESARPSHTSQYLCASSEYRNSNQPQHFGDGTRLSIL.

The rearrangement joins TRBV10-1 to TRBJ2-7; TRBD2 matches at 8 bases. The germline V gene has CDR1 WNHNN and CDR2 SYGVQD (reference sequence). The CDR3 contains 15 residues. J gave up 5 bases and V 5 bases, and 11 bases lay outside the gene matches. The CDR3 nucleotides read TGCGCCAGCAGTCGATCCGGGACTAGGGCGGACGAGCAGTACTTC. This encodes CASSRSGTRADEQYF.

The V gene is TRBV28, the J gene TRBJ2-5; D gene uncertain. Germline CDR1 is MDHEN and CDR2 is SYDVKM. This CDR3 is built from 14 residues. V lost 5 bases, J lost 5 bases, and 15 bases lay in between. The CDR3 reads CASSLQGSAETQYF. Written as DNA, the CDR3 is TGTGCCAGCAGTCTACAAGGAAGTGCGGAGACCCAGTACTTC. Full variable domain (outside the CDR3, taken from reference TRBV28 and TRBJ2-5): DVKVTQSSRYLVKRTGEKVFLECVQDMDHENMFWYRQDPGLGLRLIYFSYDVKMKEKGDIPEGYSVSREKKERFSLILESASTNQTSMYLCASSLQGSAETQYFGPGTRLLVL.

The chain recombines TRBV28 with TRBJ1-1; D uncertain. This CDR3 has 11 amino acids. The V and J ends lost 7 bases and 8 bases respectively, with 11 bases between them. Germline V gene sequence: CDR1 MDHEN, CDR2 SYDVKM. The CDR3 nucleotides are TGTGCCAGCATATCCCGGACCGAAGCTTTCTTT. Translated: CASISRTEAFF.

The chain combines TRBV5-6 with TRBJ2-1; 7 bases fit TRBD2. CDR3 size: 19 residues. Germline loops: CDR1 SGHDT, CDR2 YYEEEE. With 3 bases clipped from V and 0 bases from J, the junction kept 15 bases outside the gene matches. CDR3 sequence reads: CASSSNRDYRRSSYNEQFF. In DNA, the CDR3 is TGTGCCAGCAGCTCTAACCGGGACTACCGAAGAAGCTCCTACAATGAGCAGTTCTTC.

The CDR3 bases are TGTGCCAGCAGCGTCGGTAGCGGGAGATCCTACAATGAGCAGTTCTTC. Its translation: CASSVGSGRSYNEQFF. The chain links TRBV9 to TRBJ2-1, with 9 nucleotides matching TRBD2. Trimming took 2 bases from V and 1 from J; bases not matched to a gene: 4. The CDR3 spans 16 residues. CDR1 SGDLS and CDR2 YYNGEE come from the germline V gene.

This sequence joins TRBV2 and TRBJ1-3, with D tentatively TRBD1 (5 bases). The germline CDR1 and CDR2 sequences are SNHLY and FYNNEI. This CDR3 is 14 amino acids long. V lost 5 bases and J 2 bases, leaving 10 bases between the germline ends. CDR3 residues: CASSKTETGNTIYF. CDR3 bases: TGTGCCAGCAGTAAGACAGAGACTGGAAACACCATATATTTT.

The V gene is TRBV18, the J gene TRBJ2-7; TRBD1 aligns across 9 bases. The trim removed 2 bases at V and 6 bases at J, leaving 11 bases unmatched. Germline V gene lookup returns CDR1 KGHSH and CDR2 LQKENI. The CDR3 loop spans 16 amino acids. The CDR3 protein is CASSPLRGQGSLEQYF. For the CDR3, the DNA is TGTGCCAGCTCACCATTAAGAGGACAGGGGTCCCTCGAGCAGTACTTC.

This chain connects TRBV7-8 to TRBJ2-7, with D possibly being TRBD1 (6 bases). Looked up from germline, CDR1 is SGHVS and CDR2 is FQNEAQ. Trimming took 1 base from V and 2 from J, leaving 9 bases between them. The CDR3 is 14 amino acids. CDR3 coding DNA: TGTGCCAGCAGCTTAGGACAGGTCCCCTACGAGCAGTACTTC. Translated: CASSLGQVPYEQYF.

The chain combines TRBV21-1 with TRBJ2-2; TRBD2 reflects the table's D call only, with no check against the DNA. TRBV21-1 is tagged as a pseudogene. This CDR3 contains 19 residues. CDR3 protein: CASSKVAVAGDLGTGELFF. CDR3 DNA: TGTGCCAGCAGCAAAGTAGCGGTAGCGGGAGATCTAGGCACCGGGGAGCTGTTTTTT.

This chain connects TRBV9 to TRBJ2-7; 10 bases agree with TRBD2. This CDR3 comprises 17 residues. V shed 0 bases and J 3 bases; nucleotides not matched to a gene: 9. From germline, CDR1 is SGDLS and CDR2 YYNGEE. CDR3 protein: CASSVGPLAGVLYEQYF. CDR3 DNA: TGTGCCAGCAGCGTAGGGCCCCTAGCGGGAGTTCTCTACGAGCAGTACTTC.

This rearrangement joins TRBV5-1 to TRBJ1-1, with 7 nucleotides matching TRBD1. The CDR3 is 14 residues long. V lost 1 base to trimming and J lost 6 bases; unmatched junction nucleotides: 6. CDR1 and CDR2 (germline): SGHRS, YFSETQ. The CDR3 region has the DNA TGCGCCAGCAGCTTGTCTACAGGGGTATCTGAAGCTTTCTTT. It is translated as CASSLSTGVSEAFF. Full variable domain (missing parts from reference TRBV5-1 and TRBJ1-1): KAGVTQTPRYLIKTRGQQVTLSCSPISGHRSVSWYQQTPGQGLQFLFEYFSETQRNKGNFPGRFSGRQFSNSRSEMNVSTLELGDSALYLCASSLSTGVSEAFFGQGTRLTVV.

V gene TRBV27 combines with J gene TRBJ2-1; perhaps TRBD2 as D (5 bases). V dropped 5 bases and J dropped 8 bases, with 22 bases sitting between them. CDR3 length: 16 amino acids. Germline V lookup: CDR1 MNHEY, CDR2 SMNVEV (reference sequence). This CDR3 reads CASSPQYLLAADEQFF. The CDR3 DNA reads TGTGCCAGCAGTCCCCAATACCTCCTAGCAGCCGATGAGCAGTTCTTC.

The chain has TRBV18 and TRBJ2-7, with D hard to call. V was shortened by 4 bases and J by 6 bases, with 7 bases between the two germline ends. The CDR3 extends over 11 amino acids. The germline CDR1 and CDR2 sequences are KGHSH and LQKENI. The CDR3 is CASSLTGEQYF. The CDR3 nucleotides are TGTGCCAGCTCACTCACGGGCGAGCAGTACTTC.

The chain recombines TRBV7-8 with TRBJ2-7; 11 bases match TRBD1. Germline trimming cut 5 bases from V and 4 bases from J; bases unmatched to any gene: 4. There are 14 residues in the CDR3. Germline V gene data show CDR1 as SGHVS and CDR2 as FQNEAQ. CDR3 in amino acids: CASSKGQGEYEQYF. As DNA, the CDR3 is TGTGCCAGCAGCAAGGGACAGGGGGAATACGAGCAGTACTTC.

CDR3 in DNA: TGTGCCAGCAGCGTCTTTCAGTTTGGGAATGAAGCTTTCTTT. Translated: CASSVFQFGNEAFF. The V gene is TRBV14, the J gene TRBJ1-1; D is undetermined. This CDR3 spans 14 amino acids. V gave up 5 bases and J gave up 7 bases, with 17 bases separating them. Germline CDR1 reads SGHDN; CDR2 reads FVKESK. The full variable domain, with the rest looked up from reference TRBV14 and TRBJ1-1, is EAGVTQFPSHSVIEKGQTVTLRCDPISGHDNLYWYRRVMGKEIKFLLHFVKESKQDESGMPNNRFLAERTGGTYSTLKVQPAELEDSGVYFCASSVFQFGNEAFFGQGTRLTVV.

The count of this clone is one. This chain connects TRBV5-1 to TRBJ2-5; 12 positions match TRBD2. The germline V gene has CDR1 SGHRS and CDR2 YFSETQ. The CDR3 spans 19 residues. Trimming at V came to 0 bases and at J to 3 bases, leaving 12 bases not matched to a gene. The chain's CDR3 is CASSLAFASGRGMKETQYF. CDR3 coding DNA: TGCGCCAGCAGCTTGGCCTTCGCTAGCGGGAGGGGGATGAAAGAGACCCAGTACTTC.

This chain connects TRBV6-1 to TRBJ2-7; tentatively, D is TRBD1 (5 bases). The CDR3 length is 17 residues. Germline values: CDR1 MNHNS, CDR2 SASEGT. Trimming stripped 0 bases from V and 3 bases from J, with 18 bases between. The CDR3 bases are TGTGCCAGCAGTGAAGCAGATGGCGGCCCAAGGGGCTACGAGCAGTACTTC. This sequence encodes CASSEADGGPRGYEQYF.

The V and J genes are TRBV5-1 and TRBJ1-1; D possibly corresponds to TRBD1 (5 bases). Germline V gene lookup returns CDR1 SGHRS and CDR2 YFSETQ. Trimming took 3 bases from V and 8 from J, leaving 14 bases between them. The CDR3 runs to 13 residues. CDR3 nucleotides: TGCGCCAGCAGCTCGGCAGGGACGGTGGAAGCTTTCTTT. It yields the protein CASSSAGTVEAFF.

This clone was detected once. The chain links TRBV6-1 to TRBJ1-2; D is unclear. Per germline, CDR1 MNHNS and CDR2 SASEGT. The V gene lost 2 bases and the J gene lost 1 base, with 14 bases spanning the gap. The CDR3 totals 16 residues. The CDR3 region has the DNA TGTGCCAGCAGTGAAAAATGGGAGCTACTTAACTATGGCTACACCTTC. As protein: CASSEKWELLNYGYTF.

The sample holds one count of this clone. The chain is built from TRBV11-2 and TRBJ2-1, with D possibly being TRBD2 (5 bases). Trimming left V 3 bases short and J 8 bases short, with 17 bases between. The CDR3 covers 15 residues. Germline V gene sequence: CDR1 SGHAT, CDR2 FQNNGV. CDR3 protein: CASSLVLKSGDEQFF. CDR3 bases: TGTGCCAGCAGCTTGGTTTTAAAGTCCGGGGATGAGCAGTTCTTC.

This clone was counted once. V and J are TRBV9 and TRBJ2-7, with D possibly being TRBD1 or TRBD2 (5 bases each). V was cut by 3 bases and J by 0 bases, with 10 bases left in between. The germline CDR1 and CDR2 sequences are SGDLS and YYNGEE. This CDR3 has 14 residues. CDR3 bases: TGTGCCAGCAGCGAAGGGACCTCCTCCTACGAGCAGTACTTC. Protein sequence: CASSEGTSSYEQYF.

The J gene is TRBJ2-1, the V gene TRBV7-8; D may be TRBD1 or TRBD2 (5 bases each). The CDR3 has 16 residues. Germline CDR1 reads SGHVS; CDR2 reads FQNEAQ. V lost 2 bases, J lost 0 bases, and 11 bases lay in between. The CDR3 sequence: CASSLYGANSYNEQFF. The CDR3 region has the DNA TGTGCCAGCAGCTTATACGGGGCTAACTCCTACAATGAGCAGTTCTTC.

The chain employs TRBV27 and TRBJ2-1, with 11 positions matching TRBD2. From germline, CDR1 is MNHEY and CDR2 SMNVEV (reference sequence). This CDR3 is built from 16 residues. J lost 4 bases, V lost 6 bases, and 8 bases had no gene match. The CDR3 is CASRFALAGGYNEQFF. The CDR3 nucleotides are TGTGCCAGCAGATTCGCGTTAGCGGGAGGGTACAATGAGCAGTTCTTC.

This clone was seen only once. The same CDR3 arises from other DNA sequences in this sample as well. The rearrangement links TRBV18 to TRBJ2-5, with D possibly being TRBD1 (5 bases). Germline CDR1 is KGHSH and CDR2 is LQKENI. The V end lost 3 bases, the J end lost 2 bases, and 7 bases lay between the germline ends. CDR3 length: 13 amino acids. The CDR3, as DNA: TGTGCCAGCTCACCCGGACAACAAGAGACCCAGTACTTC. Amino acid sequence: CASSPGQQETQYF.